This T cell receptor (beta chain) was sequenced in a study of radiation and T cells in renal cell carcinoma. CDR3 length equals 16 residues. Trimming pared 6 bases from V and 3 bases from J, leaving 17 bases between. Germline V gene data show CDR1 as MDHEN and CDR2 as SYDVKM. The time point was: blood 4 weeks post-SBRT, at nephrectomy. Stated treatment: 15 Gy SBRT to primary tumor, nephrectomy 4 weeks later. Nephrectomy followed 15 Gy stereotactic body radiation by 4 weeks. Some clones are missing from TCRdb's copy, which holds only in-frame ones; the method was immunoSEQ multiplex PCR. Of around 140,000 clones detected, 80% to 90% appear once; the ten largest clones hold 15% to 20%.

The genes are TRBV28 and TRBJ1-4, with a tentative D call TRBD1 (6 bases). The sequence came from a woman aged 50 to 60 with renal cell carcinoma. The material sequenced was blood, taken from a patient whose treatment included radiotherapy and nephrectomy. In nucleotides, the CDR3 is TGTGCCAGCAGAACCAACAGGAAGGGGGCTAATGAAAAACTGTTTTTT. This codes for CASRTNRKGANEKLFF.